The 27 T cell receptor beta chains given below trace back to one sample, sequenced in a study of blood T cell repertoires in COVID-19. This table comes from immunoSEQ multiplex PCR, and its TCRdb copy is limited to in-frame clones, with some not included. The table includes roughly 410,000 clones, 80% to 90% detected once. The sample was peripheral blood. The receptors stem from a man aged 40-49 years with acute or convalescent COVID-19.

The rearrangement uses TRBV7-6 and TRBJ2-7, with TRBD2 identical over 8 bases. The CDR3 length is 15 residues. The germline gives CDR1 SGHVS, CDR2 FNYEAQ. The J segment lost 3 bases and the V segment lost 5 bases, leaving 9 bases of the junction unmatched. DNA of the CDR3: TGTGCCAGCAGCCGCGTCGGAGCGGGAGACTACGAGCAGTACTTC. Its protein product is CASSRVGAGDYEQYF. The variable domain in full, with the rest retrieved from reference TRBV7-6 and TRBJ2-7, is GAGVSQSPRYKVTKRGQDVALRCDPISGHVSLYWYRQALGQGPEFLTYFNYEAQQDKSGLPNDRFSAERPEGSISTLTIQRTEQRDSAMYRCASSRVGAGDYEQYFGPGTRLTVT.

The V call is TRBV9, the J call TRBJ2-7; perhaps TRBD2 as D (6 bases). V was clipped by 0 bases and J by 5 bases, with 12 bases between them. The CDR3 contains 14 residues. From germline, CDR1 is SGDLS and CDR2 YYNGEE. As DNA, the CDR3 is TGTGCCAGCAGCGTAGCCGGGAGAGGCGACGAGCAGTACTTC. Protein product: CASSVAGRGDEQYF.

The gene calls are TRBV6-4 and TRBJ2-1; weak D call: TRBD2 (6 bases). CDR1 and CDR2 from the germline V gene are MRHNA and SNTAGT. The CDR3 totals 14 residues. The V gene lost 6 bases and the J gene lost 7 bases, with 16 bases spanning the gap. The CDR3 bases are TGTGCCAGCAGCCCGGACCCGGGGAGGAATGAGCAGTTCTTC. It translates to CASSPDPGRNEQFF.

The chain couples TRBV12-3 or TRBV12-4 to TRBJ1-1; possibly TRBD1 for D (5 bases). V was shortened by 4 bases and J by 8 bases, with 11 bases between the two germline ends. The CDR3 consists of 12 residues. CDR3 DNA: TGTGCCAGCAGTTGGTCCAGGGTAGAAGCTTTCTTT. Protein sequence: CASSWSRVEAFF.

This chain links TRBV12-5 with TRBJ2-5; D is unresolved. Trimming took 1 base from V and 4 from J, leaving 10 bases between them. Looked up from germline, CDR1 is LGHNT and CDR2 is FRNRAP. This CDR3 spans 14 amino acids. Written as DNA, the CDR3 is TGTGCTAGTGGTTTGGCACGGGTCCCAGAGACCCAGTACTTC. As protein: CASGLARVPETQYF.

This chain connects TRBV10-2 to TRBJ2-7; tentatively, D is TRBD2 (6 bases). This CDR3 comprises 13 residues. Deletions cut 8 bases from V and 2 bases from J, with 13 bases between. Germline CDR1 reads WSHSY; CDR2 reads SAAADI. This chain's CDR3 is CASAREQTYEQYF. The CDR3, as DNA: TGCGCCAGCGCCCGGGAGCAAACCTACGAGCAGTACTTC.

This rearrangement joins TRBV2 to TRBJ1-4; the match to TRBD1 covers 10 bases. With V trimmed by 8 bases and J by 5 bases, 5 bases remained unmatched. This CDR3 is 14 amino acids long. Germline lookup yields CDR1 SNHLY and CDR2 FYNNEI. CDR3 DNA sequence: TGTGCCAGCGGCCGGGGACAGGGGAATGAAAAACTGTTTTTT. Translation gives CASGRGQGNEKLFF.

The DNA for the CDR3 is TGTGCCAGCAGCTTACTCCCGACAGCCATAGGGGGAAACACCATATATTTT. Translation: CASSLLPTAIGGNTIYF. V gene TRBV7-9 combines with J gene TRBJ1-3; perhaps TRBD1 as D (5 bases). Trimming cost V 2 bases and J 4 bases, with 18 bases left between them. Germline-derived CDR1 and CDR2 are SEHNR and FQNEAQ (reference sequence). The CDR3 is 17 residues long.

The V gene is TRBV7-9, the J gene TRBJ1-2; D call uncertain. Trimming removed 3 bases from V and 6 bases from J, with 11 bases in between. In germline, CDR1 is SEHNR, CDR2 FQNEAQ (reference sequence). The CDR3 is made up of 13 amino acids. CDR3 DNA sequence: TGTGCCAGCAGCTTCGAGATATCGGATGGCTACACCTTC. Protein sequence: CASSFEISDGYTF.

V usage is TRBV19 and J usage is TRBJ2-7; the match to TRBD2 covers 9 bases. The DNA end lines up better with TRBJ2-5; the J call may be wrong. The CDR3 is 15 residues long. The germline V gene has CDR1 LNHDA and CDR2 SQIVND (reference sequence). DNA of the CDR3: TGTGCCAGTACTGTGGCGGGAGGGCCGGAAGAGACCCAGTACTTC. Translation gives CASTVAGGPEETQYF.

This clone was recorded a few times. The chain is built from TRBV27 and TRBJ2-1; TRBD2 is a possible D gene (6 bases). This CDR3 has 14 residues. V lost 4 bases and J 2 bases, leaving 9 bases between the germline ends. Looked up from germline, CDR1 is MNHEY and CDR2 is SMNVEV (reference sequence). The CDR3: CASSYSGPYNEQFF. In DNA form, the CDR3 reads TGTGCCAGCAGTTATAGCGGCCCCTACAATGAGCAGTTCTTC.

This chain links TRBV6-5 with TRBJ2-3; 8 bases fit TRBD1. The V segment lost 0 bases and the J segment 5 bases; nucleotides outside the gene matches: 1. Germline loops: CDR1 MNHEY, CDR2 SVGAGI. This CDR3 is built from 14 residues. CDR3: CASSYSTGVDTQYF. CDR3 in DNA: TGTGCCAGCAGTTACTCGACAGGGGTAGATACGCAGTATTTT.

J is TRBJ2-7 and V is TRBV7-2, with D maybe TRBD1 (6 bases). The V and J ends lost 2 bases and 7 bases respectively, with 18 bases between them. Germline loops: CDR1 SGHTA, CDR2 FQGNSA. The CDR3 totals 15 residues. CDR3 nucleotide sequence: TGTGCCAGCAGCTTATGGGGGACAAACCGACGGGAGCAGTACTTC. Protein: CASSLWGTNRREQYF.

This clone came up a few times. The chain employs TRBV12-3 or TRBV12-4 and TRBJ1-1; D gene unclear. The CDR3 contains 11 residues. Trimming left V 7 bases short and J 3 bases short, with 6 bases between. The CDR3 DNA reads as TGTGCCAGCACCCCGTACACTGAAGCTTTCTTT. Encoded protein: CASTPYTEAFF.

The chain carries TRBV7-3 and TRBJ2-5, with 9 bases identical to TRBD2. In germline, CDR1 is SGHTA, CDR2 FQGTGA. This CDR3 comprises 13 residues. Unmatched junction bases numbered 3, after V lost 5 bases and J lost 5 bases. The CDR3 nucleotides are TGTGCCAGCAGCCTAGCGGGAATGGAGACCCAGTACTTC. Its translation: CASSLAGMETQYF.

The gene calls are TRBV28 and TRBJ1-4; D perhaps matches TRBD1 (5 bases). The germline CDR1 and CDR2 sequences are MDHEN and SYDVKM. V was pared by 2 bases and J by 7 bases, with 11 bases between. The CDR3 has 14 amino acids. The CDR3 sequence is CASSLAGIPEKLFF. The CDR3 DNA sequence: TGTGCCAGCAGTTTAGCAGGGATCCCTGAAAAACTGTTTTTT.

The chain combines TRBV10-3 with TRBJ2-3; a weak D match, TRBD2 (6 bases). CDR1 and CDR2 from the germline V gene are ENHRY and SYGVKD. The CDR3 length is 15 residues. Trimming removed 6 bases from V and 3 bases from J, with 16 bases in between. CDR3 loop: CAIRDGKSGTDTQYF. Written as DNA, the CDR3 is TGTGCCATCAGAGACGGGAAAAGCGGGACAGATACGCAGTATTTT.

The gene calls are TRBV30 and TRBJ1-4; D uncertain. V lost 3 bases and J lost 8, with 16 bases in between. Germline CDR1 reads GTSNPN; CDR2 reads SVGIG (reference sequence). The CDR3 totals 14 residues. The CDR3: CAWRGSQREEKLFF. As DNA, the CDR3 is TGTGCCTGGAGGGGGTCGCAACGGGAAGAAAAACTGTTTTTT.

The count of this clone is one. The J gene is TRBJ2-7, the V gene TRBV10-3, with 7 nucleotides matching TRBD1. Trimming removed 5 bases from V and 2 bases from J; junction bases left unmatched: 9. Germline V lookup: CDR1 ENHRY, CDR2 SYGVKD. The length of the CDR3 is 15 residues. The CDR3 sequence is CAISPGAGGTYEQYF. CDR3 in DNA: TGTGCCATCAGTCCTGGGGCAGGGGGAACCTACGAGCAGTACTTC.

V is TRBV27 and J is TRBJ2-1, with D tentatively TRBD2 (5 bases). The length of the CDR3 is 15 residues. Germline V gives CDR1 MNHEY, CDR2 SMNVEV (reference sequence). The V end lost 5 bases, the J end lost 4 bases, and 15 bases lay between the germline ends. The CDR3 DNA reads TGTGCCAGCAGTCCCTTCACGGGATTATACAATGAGCAGTTCTTC. Amino acids: CASSPFTGLYNEQFF.

The V and J genes are TRBV5-1 and TRBJ1-4; no clear D. V lost 5 bases and J lost 3, with 8 bases in between. CDR1 is SGHRS, CDR2 YFSETQ, per germline. The CDR3 is 13 amino acids. CDR3 residues: CASRTGSNEKLFF. The CDR3 nucleotides are TGCGCCAGCAGGACGGGGTCTAATGAAAAACTGTTTTTT.

Only one count was recorded for this clone. The chain carries TRBV5-3 and TRBJ1-6; a weak D match, TRBD1 (6 bases). TRBV5-3 is placed among ORFs of uncertain function. The CDR3 contains 19 residues. V was pared by 3 bases and J by 0 bases, with 19 bases between. CDR3 bases: TGTGCCAGAAGCTCTAGACAGGCTTACCCTAGCTCCTATAATTCACCCCTCCACTTT. It yields the protein CARSSRQAYPSSYNSPLHF.

The chain has TRBV7-8 and TRBJ2-5; 7 bases fit TRBD2. The CDR3 length is 15 residues. Trimming cost V 4 bases and J 7 bases; bases outside gene matches: 12. Germline-derived CDR1 and CDR2 are SGHVS and FQNEAQ. CDR3 amino acids: CASSYGAGRRGTQYF. For the CDR3, the DNA is TGTGCCAGCAGCTACGGAGCGGGGCGGCGGGGGACCCAGTACTTC.

This chain connects TRBV5-4 to TRBJ2-5; the D gene is possibly TRBD1 (6 bases). From germline, CDR1 is SGHNT and CDR2 YYREEE (reference sequence). This CDR3 has 16 residues. V shed 2 bases and J shed 1 base, with 15 bases lying between them. CDR3 protein: CASSFGDRTSQETQYF. The CDR3 nucleotides read TGTGCCAGCAGCTTCGGAGACAGGACCTCCCAAGAGACCCAGTACTTC.

The chain joins TRBV4-2 to TRBJ2-2, with 11 bases identical to TRBD1. V shed 5 bases and J 1 base; nucleotides not matched to a gene: 6. This CDR3 is built from 17 residues. The germline V gene encodes CDR1 LGHNA and CDR2 YNFKEQ. The CDR3 nucleotides are TGTGCCAGCAGCTTAACCGGGACAGGGGGGAACACCGGGGAGCTGTTTTTT. Translation: CASSLTGTGGNTGELFF.

The rearrangement uses TRBV5-1 and TRBJ2-1; a weak D match, TRBD1 (6 bases). Trimming shortened V by 4 bases and J by 3 bases, and 14 bases separated the two germline ends. The CDR3 sequence is 15 residues long. The germline CDR1 and CDR2 sequences are SGHRS and YFSETQ. CDR3 in amino acids: CASSPGDGRYNEQFF. DNA for the CDR3: TGCGCCAGCAGCCCAGGGGACGGGCGCTACAATGAGCAGTTCTTC.

This clone has just one count. The J gene is TRBJ1-2, the V gene TRBV7-3; D might be TRBD1 (5 bases). In germline, CDR1 is SGHTA, CDR2 FQGTGA. The CDR3 spans 13 residues. Trimming stripped 5 bases from V and 4 bases from J, with 11 bases between. The CDR3 DNA sequence: TGTGCCAGCAGCGCGAGGAGGGGCTATGGCTACACCTTC. Amino acid sequence: CASSARRGYGYTF.